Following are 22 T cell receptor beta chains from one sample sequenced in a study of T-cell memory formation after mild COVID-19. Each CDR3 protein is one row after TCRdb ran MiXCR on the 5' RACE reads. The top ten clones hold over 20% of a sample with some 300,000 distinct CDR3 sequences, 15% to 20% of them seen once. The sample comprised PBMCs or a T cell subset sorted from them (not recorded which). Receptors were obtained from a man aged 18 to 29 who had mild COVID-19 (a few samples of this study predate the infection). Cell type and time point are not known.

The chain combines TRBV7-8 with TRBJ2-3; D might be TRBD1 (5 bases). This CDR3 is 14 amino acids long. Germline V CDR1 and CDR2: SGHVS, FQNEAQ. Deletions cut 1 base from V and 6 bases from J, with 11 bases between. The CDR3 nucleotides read TGTGCCAGCAGCTTAGGCAGGGAAGAGGATACGCAGTATTTT. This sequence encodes CASSLGREEDTQYF.

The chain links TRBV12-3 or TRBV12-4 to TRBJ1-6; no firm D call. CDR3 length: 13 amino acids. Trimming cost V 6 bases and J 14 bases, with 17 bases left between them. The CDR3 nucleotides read TGTGCCAGCAGGGCACGGCAGGAGTACACCCTCCACTTT. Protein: CASRARQEYTLHF.

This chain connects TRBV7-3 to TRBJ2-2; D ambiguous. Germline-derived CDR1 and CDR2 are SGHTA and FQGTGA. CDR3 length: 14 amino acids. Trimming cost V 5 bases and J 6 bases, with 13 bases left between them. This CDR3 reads CASSPRNQAGELFF. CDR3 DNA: TGTGCCAGCAGCCCCCGGAATCAGGCCGGGGAGCTGTTTTTT.

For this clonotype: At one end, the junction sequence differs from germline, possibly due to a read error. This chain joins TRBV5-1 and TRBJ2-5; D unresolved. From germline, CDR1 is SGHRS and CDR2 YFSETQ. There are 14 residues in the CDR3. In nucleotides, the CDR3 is TGCGCCAGCAGCTTGGTGGCAGACCAAGAGACCAAGTACTTC. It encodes CASSLVADQETKYF.

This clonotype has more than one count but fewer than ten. The CDR3 DNA sequence: TGTGCTAGTGGACGGGGACAGGGGGTGCGGAATGAGCAGTTCTTC. Amino acids: CASGRGQGVRNEQFF. V usage is TRBV12-5 and J usage is TRBJ2-1; 11 bases map to TRBD1. V gave up 6 bases and J gave up 7 bases; unmatched junction bases: 8. The CDR3 is 15 amino acids. Germline-derived CDR1 and CDR2 are LGHNT and FRNRAP.

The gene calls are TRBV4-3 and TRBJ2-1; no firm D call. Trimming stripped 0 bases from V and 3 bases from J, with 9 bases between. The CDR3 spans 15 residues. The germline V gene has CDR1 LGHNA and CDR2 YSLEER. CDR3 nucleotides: TGCGCCAGCAGCCAAGATTTGTCCTACTACAATGAGCAGTTCTTC. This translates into CASSQDLSYYNEQFF.

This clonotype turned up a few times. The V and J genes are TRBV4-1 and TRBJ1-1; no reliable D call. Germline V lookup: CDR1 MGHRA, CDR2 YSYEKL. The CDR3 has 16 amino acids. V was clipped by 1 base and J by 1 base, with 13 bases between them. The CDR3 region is CASSQAPRGRNTEAFF. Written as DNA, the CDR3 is TGCGCCAGCAGCCAAGCCCCCCGGGGAAGGAACACTGAAGCTTTCTTT.

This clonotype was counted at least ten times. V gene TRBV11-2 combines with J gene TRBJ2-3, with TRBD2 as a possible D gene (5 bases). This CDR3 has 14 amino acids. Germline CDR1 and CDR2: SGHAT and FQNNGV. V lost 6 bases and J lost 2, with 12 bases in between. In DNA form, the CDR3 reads TGTGCCAGCAGTTGGGGAGTGCTCACAGATACGCAGTATTTT. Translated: CASSWGVLTDTQYF. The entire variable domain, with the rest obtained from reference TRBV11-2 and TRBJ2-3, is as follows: EAGVAQSPRYKIIEKRQSVAFWCNPISGHATLYWYQQILGQGPKLLIQFQNNGVVDDSQLPKDRFSAERLKGVDSTLKIQPAKLEDSAVYLCASSWGVLTDTQYFGPGTRLTVL.

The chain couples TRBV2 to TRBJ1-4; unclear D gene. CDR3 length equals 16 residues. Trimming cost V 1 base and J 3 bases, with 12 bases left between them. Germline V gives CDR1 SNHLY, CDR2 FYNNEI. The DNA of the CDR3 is TGTGCCAGCAGTGAAGTAGCTGTTGGGCCTAATGAAAAACTGTTTTTT. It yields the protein CASSEVAVGPNEKLFF.

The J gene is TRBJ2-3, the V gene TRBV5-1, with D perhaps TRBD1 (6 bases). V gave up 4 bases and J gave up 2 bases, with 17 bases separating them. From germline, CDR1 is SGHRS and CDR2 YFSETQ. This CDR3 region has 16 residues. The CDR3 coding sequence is TGCGCCAGCAGCCCCGGACAGCTTAGCCTCACAGATACGCAGTATTTT. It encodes CASSPGQLSLTDTQYF.

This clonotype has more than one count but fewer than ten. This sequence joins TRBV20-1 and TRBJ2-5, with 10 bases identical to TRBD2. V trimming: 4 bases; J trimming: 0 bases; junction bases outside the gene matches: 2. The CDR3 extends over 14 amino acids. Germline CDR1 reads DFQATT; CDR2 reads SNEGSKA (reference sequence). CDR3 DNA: TGCAGTGCTAATAGCGGGGGGTACCAAGAGACCCAGTACTTC. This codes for CSANSGGYQETQYF.

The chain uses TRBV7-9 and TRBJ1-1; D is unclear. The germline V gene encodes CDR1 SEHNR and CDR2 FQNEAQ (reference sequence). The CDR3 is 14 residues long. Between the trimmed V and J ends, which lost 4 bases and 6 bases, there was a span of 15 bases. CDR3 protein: CASSYNPPRPEAFF. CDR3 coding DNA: TGTGCCAGCAGCTATAACCCCCCAAGGCCTGAAGCTTTCTTT.

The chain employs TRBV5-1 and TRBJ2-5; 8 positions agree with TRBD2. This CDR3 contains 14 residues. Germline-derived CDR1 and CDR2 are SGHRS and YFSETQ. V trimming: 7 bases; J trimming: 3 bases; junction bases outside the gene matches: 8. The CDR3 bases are TGCGCCAGCGGAGGCGGGGGGCCGAAAGAGACCCAGTACTTC. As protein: CASGGGGPKETQYF.

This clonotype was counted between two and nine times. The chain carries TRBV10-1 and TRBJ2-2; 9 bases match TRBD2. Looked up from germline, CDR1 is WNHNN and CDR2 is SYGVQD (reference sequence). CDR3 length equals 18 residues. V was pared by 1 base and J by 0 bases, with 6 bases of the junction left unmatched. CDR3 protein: CASSELVAGDTNTGELFF. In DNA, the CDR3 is TGCGCCAGCAGTGAGTTGGTAGCGGGGGACACGAACACCGGGGAGCTGTTTTTT.

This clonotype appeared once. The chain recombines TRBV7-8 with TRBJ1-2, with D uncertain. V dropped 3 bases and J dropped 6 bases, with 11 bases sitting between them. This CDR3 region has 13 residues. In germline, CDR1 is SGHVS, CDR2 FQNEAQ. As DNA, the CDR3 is TGTGCCAGCAGCTTCCATGTCGGGAATGGCTACACCTTC. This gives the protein CASSFHVGNGYTF.

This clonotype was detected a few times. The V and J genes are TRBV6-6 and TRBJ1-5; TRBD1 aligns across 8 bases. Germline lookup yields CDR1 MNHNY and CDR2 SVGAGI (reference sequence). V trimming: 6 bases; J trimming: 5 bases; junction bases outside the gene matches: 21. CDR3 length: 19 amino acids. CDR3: CASRTRRGQVGVRDQPQHF. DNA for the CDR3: TGTGCCAGCAGGACCCGGAGGGGACAGGTCGGTGTGAGGGATCAGCCCCAGCATTTT.

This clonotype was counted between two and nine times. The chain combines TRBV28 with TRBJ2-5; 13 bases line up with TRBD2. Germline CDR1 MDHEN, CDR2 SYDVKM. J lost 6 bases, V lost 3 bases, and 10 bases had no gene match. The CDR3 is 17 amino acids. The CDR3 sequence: CASSFPGTSGERKTQYF. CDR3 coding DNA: TGTGCCAGCAGTTTTCCGGGGACTAGCGGGGAGCGGAAGACCCAGTACTTC.

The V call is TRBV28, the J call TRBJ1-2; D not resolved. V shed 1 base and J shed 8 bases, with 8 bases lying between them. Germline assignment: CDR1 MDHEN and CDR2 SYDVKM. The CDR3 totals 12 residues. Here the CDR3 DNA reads TGTGCCAGCAGTTTATTCCAGTTAGGCTACACCTTC. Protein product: CASSLFQLGYTF.

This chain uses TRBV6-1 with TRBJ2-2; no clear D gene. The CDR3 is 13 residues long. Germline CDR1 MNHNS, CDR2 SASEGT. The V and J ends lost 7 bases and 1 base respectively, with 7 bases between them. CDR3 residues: CASTGVNTGELFF. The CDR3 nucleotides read TGTGCCAGCACCGGCGTGAACACCGGGGAGCTGTTTTTT.

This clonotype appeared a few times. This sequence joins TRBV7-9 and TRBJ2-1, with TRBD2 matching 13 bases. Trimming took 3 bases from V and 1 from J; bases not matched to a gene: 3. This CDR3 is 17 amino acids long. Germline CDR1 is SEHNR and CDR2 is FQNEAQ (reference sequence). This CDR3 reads CASSLGLAGKSYNEQFF. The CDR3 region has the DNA TGTGCCAGCAGCTTGGGACTAGCGGGGAAATCCTACAATGAGCAGTTCTTC.

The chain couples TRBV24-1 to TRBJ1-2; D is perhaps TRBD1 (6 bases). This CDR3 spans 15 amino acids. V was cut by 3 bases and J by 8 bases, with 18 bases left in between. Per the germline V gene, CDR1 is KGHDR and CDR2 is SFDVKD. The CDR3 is CATSDPGTPFQGYTF. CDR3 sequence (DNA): TGTGCCACCAGTGATCCCGGGACACCGTTCCAAGGCTACACCTTC.

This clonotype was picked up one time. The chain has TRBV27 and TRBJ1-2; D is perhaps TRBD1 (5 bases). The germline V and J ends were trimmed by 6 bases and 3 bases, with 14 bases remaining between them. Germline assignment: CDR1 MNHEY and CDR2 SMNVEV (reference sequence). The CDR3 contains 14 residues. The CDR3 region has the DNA TGTGCCAGCAGCCCAGGGAGCGGTTACTATGGCTACACCTTC. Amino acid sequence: CASSPGSGYYGYTF.